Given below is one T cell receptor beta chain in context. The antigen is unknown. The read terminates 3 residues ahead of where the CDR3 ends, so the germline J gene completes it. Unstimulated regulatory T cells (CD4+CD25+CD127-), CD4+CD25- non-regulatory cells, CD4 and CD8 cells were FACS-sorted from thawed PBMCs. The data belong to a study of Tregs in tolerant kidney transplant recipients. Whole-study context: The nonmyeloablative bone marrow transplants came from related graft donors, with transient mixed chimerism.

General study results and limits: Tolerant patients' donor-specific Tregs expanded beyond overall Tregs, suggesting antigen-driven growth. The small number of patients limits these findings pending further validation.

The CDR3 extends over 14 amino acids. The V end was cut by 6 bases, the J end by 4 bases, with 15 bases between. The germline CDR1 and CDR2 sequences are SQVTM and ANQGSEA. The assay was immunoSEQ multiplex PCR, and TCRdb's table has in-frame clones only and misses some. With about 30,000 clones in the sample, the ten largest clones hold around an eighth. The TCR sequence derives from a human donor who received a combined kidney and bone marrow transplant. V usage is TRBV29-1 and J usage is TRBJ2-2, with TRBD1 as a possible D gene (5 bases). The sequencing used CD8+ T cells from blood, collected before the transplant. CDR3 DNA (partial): TGCAGCGTAGTACAGAATCAGGGCACCGGGGAG. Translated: CSVVQNQGTGE. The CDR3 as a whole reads CSVVQNQGTGELFF.